This is a list of T cell receptor beta chains from one sample in a study of OX40 agonist ivuxolimab in advanced cancers. Sequenced by immunoSEQ multiplex PCR; TCRdb stores in-frame clones only, minus some. The sample yields nearly 80,000 clones, around four fifths seen once. The sample here was CD4+ or CD8+ T cells sorted from blood, taken in a trial of the OX40 agonist ivuxolimab. Every receptor here comes from an adult with an advanced solid tumor such as melanoma, head and neck, liver or kidney cancer. The CDR3 runs from the conserved cysteine through the conserved F or W. The order of the fields is CDR3 length, V gene, clone size, J gene, D gene, CDR3 protein, CDR3 DNA. A D gene is named only where the DNA matches it firmly. Expanded clones get a size class; other rows say once, few or many, or leave the size out.

len: 14; v_gene: TRBV5-4; abundance: .; j_gene: TRBJ2-2; d_gene: .; CDR3aa: CASSLGRNTGELFF; CDR3nt: TGTGCCAGCAGCTTGGGGCGGAACACCGGGGAGCTGTTTTTT
len: 14; v_gene: TRBV28; abundance: .; j_gene: TRBJ1-2; d_gene: .; CDR3aa: CASGEGGAYYGYTF; CDR3nt: TGTGCCAGCGGAGAGGGGGGGGCTTACTATGGCTACACCTTC
len: 11; v_gene: TRBV6-6; abundance: .; j_gene: TRBJ2-7; d_gene: .; CDR3aa: CASSLRIEQYF; CDR3nt: TGTGCCAGCAGCCTTCGCATCGAGCAGTACTTC
len: 15; v_gene: TRBV5-5; abundance: few; j_gene: TRBJ1-2; d_gene: TRBD1; CDR3aa: CASSFPGQGDYGYTF; CDR3nt: TGTGCCAGCAGCTTCCCTGGACAGGGGGACTATGGCTACACCTTC
len: 16; v_gene: TRBV19; abundance: .; j_gene: TRBJ2-3; d_gene: TRBD2; CDR3aa: CASSIYSGLDTDTQYF; CDR3nt: TGTGCCAGTAGTATCTATAGCGGGTTGGACACAGATACGCAGTATTTT
len: 13; v_gene: TRBV19; abundance: .; j_gene: TRBJ2-1; d_gene: .; CDR3aa: CASRLLGGNEQFF; CDR3nt: TGTGCCAGTAGACTTTTGGGCGGGAATGAGCAGTTCTTC
len: 15; v_gene: TRBV5-4; abundance: .; j_gene: TRBJ1-2; d_gene: TRBD1; CDR3aa: CASSGQTGQNYGYTF; CDR3nt: TGTGCCAGCAGCGGTCAAACGGGACAGAACTATGGCTACACCTTC
len: 13; v_gene: TRBV19; abundance: .; j_gene: TRBJ1-1; d_gene: .; CDR3aa: CASTLPPNTEAFF; CDR3nt: TGTGCCAGTACCCTCCCCCCAAACACTGAAGCTTTCTTT
len: 23; v_gene: TRBV5-1; abundance: .; j_gene: TRBJ2-6; d_gene: .; CDR3aa: CASSSPEIGQSIIDWSGANVLTF; CDR3nt: TGCGCCAGCAGCTCGCCGGAAATAGGACAGTCGATAATAGACTGGTCTGGGGCCAACGTCCTGACTTTC
len: 15; v_gene: TRBV6-5; abundance: .; j_gene: TRBJ1-4; d_gene: .; CDR3aa: CASSPPGAEEKKLFF; CDR3nt: TGTGCCAGTTCCCCCCCGGGGGCTGAAGAAAAAAAACTGTTTTTT
len: 14; v_gene: TRBV27; abundance: .; j_gene: TRBJ1-2; d_gene: .; CDR3aa: CASSGFTTNYGYTF; CDR3nt: TGTGCCAGCTCGGGTTTCACCACTAACTATGGCTACACCTTC
len: 16; v_gene: TRBV18; abundance: .; j_gene: TRBJ1-3; d_gene: .; CDR3aa: CASSPPSRKGTDTIYF; CDR3nt: TGTGCCAGCTCACCACCGAGTCGAAAGGGAACGGACACCATATATTTT
len: 15; v_gene: TRBV10-3; abundance: .; j_gene: TRBJ2-6; d_gene: .; CDR3aa: CAISNNSCRANVLTF; CDR3nt: TGTGCCATCAGTAACAACAGCTGTCGGGCCAACGTCCTGACTTTC
len: 15; v_gene: TRBV9; abundance: once; j_gene: TRBJ1-3; d_gene: .; CDR3aa: CASSVGQTEGNTIYF; CDR3nt: TGTGCCAGCAGCGTTGGACAGACCGAGGGAAACACCATATATTTT
len: 13; v_gene: TRBV30; abundance: .; j_gene: TRBJ2-1; d_gene: .; CDR3aa: CAGETQLYNEQFF; CDR3nt: TGTGCCGGGGAGACCCAACTCTACAATGAGCAGTTCTTC
len: 13; v_gene: TRBV11-2; abundance: .; j_gene: TRBJ2-7; d_gene: .; CDR3aa: CASSYGSSYEQYF; CDR3nt: TGTGCCAGCAGCTATGGAAGCTCCTACGAGCAGTACTTC
len: 15; v_gene: TRBV6-1; abundance: .; j_gene: TRBJ2-4; d_gene: TRBD1; CDR3aa: CASSVTGRAKNIQYF; CDR3nt: TGTGCCAGCAGCGTGACAGGGAGAGCCAAAAACATTCAGTACTTC
len: 14; v_gene: TRBV4-1; abundance: once; j_gene: TRBJ2-7; d_gene: .; CDR3aa: CASSQRGGPYEQYF; CDR3nt: TGCGCCAGCAGCCAAAGAGGGGGACCCTACGAGCAGTACTTC
len: 15; v_gene: TRBV4-1; abundance: .; j_gene: TRBJ2-1; d_gene: TRBD2; CDR3aa: CASSGGGFSYNEQFF; CDR3nt: TGCGCCAGCAGCGGCGGGGGTTTCTCCTACAATGAGCAGTTCTTC
len: 17; v_gene: TRBV11-2; abundance: few; j_gene: TRBJ1-1; d_gene: .; CDR3aa: CASSLGSWDELNTEAFF; CDR3nt: TGTGCCAGCAGCTTAGGGTCGTGGGACGAACTGAACACTGAAGCTTTCTTT
len: 14; v_gene: TRBV5-4; abundance: .; j_gene: TRBJ2-3; d_gene: .; CDR3aa: CASSRASAGDTQYF; CDR3nt: TGTGCCAGCAGCAGGGCGTCCGCGGGGGATACGCAGTATTTT
len: 18; v_gene: TRBV4-3; abundance: .; j_gene: TRBJ1-3; d_gene: TRBD1; CDR3aa: CASSRRAPGTGDGNTIYF; CDR3nt: TGCGCCAGCAGCCGTCGGGCCCCCGGGACAGGGGACGGAAACACCATATATTTT
len: 13; v_gene: TRBV21-1; abundance: .; j_gene: TRBJ2-1; d_gene: .; CDR3aa: CARAGTGGNEQFF; CDR3nt: TGTGCCAGGGCCGGGACAGGGGGCAATGAGCAGTTCTTC
len: 16; v_gene: TRBV15; abundance: .; j_gene: TRBJ2-5; d_gene: .; CDR3aa: CATSRGGMGLQETQYF; CDR3nt: TGTGCCACCAGCAGAGGTGGTATGGGGCTCCAAGAGACCCAGTACTTC
len: 15; v_gene: TRBV6-1; abundance: .; j_gene: TRBJ1-5; d_gene: .; CDR3aa: CASSPWEVASQPQHF; CDR3nt: TGTGCCAGCAGTCCATGGGAGGTTGCAAGCCAGCCCCAGCATTTT
len: 14; v_gene: TRBV6-4; abundance: few; j_gene: TRBJ1-5; d_gene: .; CDR3aa: CAIRDPGSNQPQHF; CDR3nt: TGTGCCATCAGGGATCCAGGGAGCAATCAGCCCCAGCATTTT
len: 13; v_gene: TRBV2; abundance: .; j_gene: TRBJ1-1; d_gene: .; CDR3aa: CASRLDLNTEAFF; CDR3nt: TGTGCCAGCCGATTGGACCTGAACACTGAAGCTTTCTTT
len: 14; v_gene: TRBV7-9; abundance: .; j_gene: TRBJ2-1; d_gene: .; CDR3aa: CASSLEDLIHEQFF; CDR3nt: TGTGCCAGCAGCTTAGAGGACCTGATACATGAGCAGTTCTTC
len: 13; v_gene: TRBV11-2; abundance: .; j_gene: TRBJ2-1; d_gene: .; CDR3aa: CASSLDTYNEQFF; CDR3nt: TGTGCCAGCAGCTTAGATACATACAATGAGCAGTTCTTC
len: 17; v_gene: TRBV14; abundance: .; j_gene: TRBJ2-6; d_gene: TRBD1; CDR3aa: CASSLRDRVSGANVLTF; CDR3nt: TGTGCCAGCAGCCTCCGGGACAGGGTCTCTGGGGCCAACGTCCTGACTTTC
len: 15; v_gene: TRBV9; abundance: few; j_gene: TRBJ2-7; d_gene: TRBD1; CDR3aa: CASSWGQGFSYEQYF; CDR3nt: TGTGCCAGCAGCTGGGGACAGGGCTTCTCCTACGAGCAGTACTTC
len: 16; v_gene: TRBV5-1; abundance: .; j_gene: TRBJ2-3; d_gene: .; CDR3aa: CASSFEFQSSTDTQYF; CDR3nt: TGCGCCAGCAGCTTCGAATTTCAGAGTAGCACAGATACGCAGTATTTT
len: 15; v_gene: TRBV2; abundance: once; j_gene: TRBJ2-2; d_gene: TRBD1; CDR3aa: CASKGGTGVIGELFF; CDR3nt: TGTGCCAGCAAAGGAGGGACAGGGGTAATCGGGGAGCTGTTTTTT
len: 15; v_gene: TRBV5-6; abundance: .; j_gene: TRBJ1-6; d_gene: TRBD1; CDR3aa: CASSAGTGDNSPLHF; CDR3nt: TGTGCCAGCAGCGCCGGGACAGGGGATAATTCACCCCTCCACTTT
len: 14; v_gene: TRBV19; abundance: .; j_gene: TRBJ2-7; d_gene: .; CDR3aa: CASGSPGSVYEQYF; CDR3nt: TGTGCCAGTGGGAGCCCAGGGTCCGTCTACGAGCAGTACTTC
len: 14; v_gene: TRBV27; abundance: .; j_gene: TRBJ1-4; d_gene: TRBD1; CDR3aa: CASGSRGLNEKLFF; CDR3nt: TGTGCCAGCGGTTCCAGGGGGTTGAATGAAAAACTGTTTTTT
len: 16; v_gene: TRBV5-4; abundance: .; j_gene: TRBJ1-2; d_gene: .; CDR3aa: CASTASKGQGWYGYTF; CDR3nt: TGTGCCAGCACCGCCTCAAAAGGCCAAGGGTGGTATGGCTACACCTTC
len: 17; v_gene: TRBV5-1; abundance: .; j_gene: TRBJ2-7; d_gene: TRBD2; CDR3aa: CASSLSGTSGSVHEQYF; CDR3nt: TGCGCCAGTTCCTTATCCGGGACTAGCGGGTCTGTCCACGAGCAGTACTTC
len: 17; v_gene: TRBV19; abundance: .; j_gene: TRBJ2-7; d_gene: TRBD1; CDR3aa: CASSPRTGTGSGYEQYF; CDR3nt: TGTGCCAGTAGTCCTAGAACCGGGACAGGGTCCGGTTACGAGCAGTACTTC
len: 14; v_gene: TRBV28; abundance: .; j_gene: TRBJ2-7; d_gene: TRBD2; CDR3aa: CASTRTSGSYEQYF; CDR3nt: TGTGCCAGCACCAGGACTAGCGGGAGCTACGAGCAGTACTTC
len: 15; v_gene: TRBV18; abundance: .; j_gene: TRBJ1-5; d_gene: TRBD1; CDR3aa: CASSLNRGSNQPQHF; CDR3nt: TGTGCCAGCTCGCTAAACAGGGGTAGCAATCAGCCCCAGCATTTT
len: 15; v_gene: TRBV7-6; abundance: .; j_gene: TRBJ2-7; d_gene: .; CDR3aa: CASSLDPDRPYEQYF; CDR3nt: TGTGCCAGCAGCTTAGATCCCGACAGACCCTACGAGCAGTACTTC
len: 14; v_gene: TRBV5-1; abundance: once; j_gene: TRBJ2-3; d_gene: .; CDR3aa: CASTRGASTDTQYF; CDR3nt: TGCGCCAGCACCCGGGGGGCTAGCACAGATACGCAGTATTTT
len: 15; v_gene: TRBV5-1; abundance: .; j_gene: TRBJ1-3; d_gene: .; CDR3aa: CASRADGTSGNTIYF; CDR3nt: TGCGCCAGCAGGGCGGATGGAACCTCTGGAAACACCATATATTTT
len: 15; v_gene: TRBV7-6; abundance: .; j_gene: TRBJ2-7; d_gene: .; CDR3aa: CASSLVQDMYYEQYF; CDR3nt: TGTGCCAGCAGCTTAGTCCAGGACATGTACTACGAGCAGTACTTC
len: 14; v_gene: TRBV2; abundance: .; j_gene: TRBJ2-7; d_gene: .; CDR3aa: CASRRQLDSHEQYF; CDR3nt: TGTGCCAGCAGGAGACAACTGGACAGCCACGAGCAGTACTTC
len: 16; v_gene: TRBV7-6; abundance: .; j_gene: TRBJ1-6; d_gene: TRBD1; CDR3aa: CASSLHNRGLNSPLHF; CDR3nt: TGTGCCAGCAGCTTACATAACAGGGGGCTTAATTCACCCCTCCACTTT
len: 13; v_gene: TRBV7-2; abundance: .; j_gene: TRBJ1-1; d_gene: .; CDR3aa: CASSLGGGTEAFF; CDR3nt: TGTGCCAGCAGCTTAGGGGGGGGGACTGAAGCTTTCTTT
len: 15; v_gene: TRBV7-2; abundance: few; j_gene: TRBJ1-2; d_gene: TRBD1; CDR3aa: CASSSPGQSIYGYTF; CDR3nt: TGTGCCAGCAGCTCCCCGGGACAGTCAATCTATGGCTACACCTTC
len: 15; v_gene: TRBV15; abundance: .; j_gene: TRBJ2-7; d_gene: .; CDR3aa: CATSRVGGSSYEQYF; CDR3nt: TGTGCCACCAGCAGAGTCGGTGGAAGCTCCTACGAGCAGTACTTC
len: 13; v_gene: TRBV7-2; abundance: .; j_gene: TRBJ2-7; d_gene: .; CDR3aa: CASSFGEIYEQYF; CDR3nt: TGTGCCAGCAGCTTCGGAGAAATCTACGAGCAGTACTTC
len: 14; v_gene: TRBV27; abundance: .; j_gene: TRBJ1-2; d_gene: TRBD1; CDR3aa: CASSSQGAGYGYTF; CDR3nt: TGTGCCAGCAGTTCACAGGGGGCGGGGTATGGCTACACCTTC
len: 13; v_gene: TRBV7-2; abundance: .; j_gene: TRBJ2-3; d_gene: .; CDR3aa: CASSAENSDTQYF; CDR3nt: TGTGCCAGCAGCGCGGAAAACAGCGATACGCAGTATTTT
len: 10; v_gene: TRBV29-1; abundance: few; j_gene: TRBJ1-1; d_gene: .; CDR3aa: CRGDGTEAFF; CDR3nt: TGCAGGGGGGATGGGACTGAAGCTTTCTTT
len: 15; v_gene: TRBV19; abundance: .; j_gene: TRBJ1-1; d_gene: .; CDR3aa: CASSTLQGADTEAFF; CDR3nt: TGTGCCAGTAGTACGTTACAGGGAGCGGACACTGAAGCTTTCTTT
len: 14; v_gene: TRBV19; abundance: .; j_gene: TRBJ1-5; d_gene: .; CDR3aa: CASSILRGSQPQHF; CDR3nt: TGTGCCAGTAGTATACTTCGAGGGAGTCAGCCCCAGCATTTT
len: 14; v_gene: TRBV29-1; abundance: .; j_gene: TRBJ2-1; d_gene: TRBD1; CDR3aa: CSADMGRGHDEQFF; CDR3nt: TGCAGCGCCGATATGGGCAGGGGGCATGATGAGCAGTTCTTC